The T cell receptor (beta chain) under discussion was sequenced for a study of CD8 T cells in ankylosing spondylitis. Study-wide findings and caveats: Certain motif variants had earlier been reported in reactive arthritis synovial fluid and blood. Among TCR beta sequences, a motif of under 10 highly homologous variants appeared characteristic of ankylosing spondylitis blood. Disease-linked clones reportedly concentrated significantly in matched ankylosing spondylitis synovial fluid.

The V end was cut by 10 bases, the J end by 2 bases, with 11 bases between. Germline CDR1 reads MDHEN; CDR2 reads SYDVKM. The CDR3 runs 13 residues. Quantitative 5'-RACE with molecular barcodes generated TCR beta libraries. TCRdb called the 5' RACE reads again in MiXCR, with one record for every CDR3 protein. The repertoire has about 140,000 distinct CDR3 sequences, approximately 32% of them found once; the top ten carry over 5.5%. With respect to this clonotype: Its antigen remains unknown.

Specimen: synovial fluid, either unsorted or a sorted T cell fraction (not recorded which). The chain has TRBV28 and TRBJ2-2; D gene uncertain. The receptor was derived from a male donor with ankylosing spondylitis. This chain's CDR3 is CATDPLNTGELFF. For the CDR3, the DNA is TGTGCCACCGACCCCCTAAACACCGGGGAGCTGTTTTTT.